The 20 T cell receptor beta chains listed next were all sequenced from one sample in a study of graft-versus-host responses after intestinal transplantation. Which antigens these TCRs recognize remains unknown. Using immunoSEQ multiplex PCR, the repertoire was profiled, and TCRdb retains in-frame clones only, with some absent. The sample records around 90,000 clones, over 85% being singletons. The input for sequencing was unstimulated CD8+ T cells sorted from spleen or lymph node cells, taken before transplant. The receptors originated from a human donor who was the organ donor for an intestinal transplant.

The CDR3 loop reads CASKSAGPPDGSYNEQFF. CDR3 DNA: TGCGCCAGCAAATCTGCCGGACCTCCCGACGGGAGCTACAATGAGCAGTTCTTC. The V call is TRBV5-1, the J call TRBJ2-1; TRBD2 is a possible D gene (6 bases). This CDR3 region has 18 residues. The V gene lost 6 bases and the J gene lost 3 bases, with 25 bases spanning the gap. The germline CDR1 and CDR2 sequences are SGHRS and YFSETQ. Based on the CDR3 plus reference TRBV5-1 and TRBJ2-1, the full variable domain is KAGVTQTPRYLIKTRGQQVTLSCSPISGHRSVSWYQQTPGQGLQFLFEYFSETQRNKGNFPGRFSGRQFSNSRSEMNVSTLELGDSALYLCASKSAGPPDGSYNEQFFGPGTRLTVL.

The V gene is TRBV9, the J gene TRBJ1-1, with 9 bases fitting TRBD1. This CDR3 is 15 amino acids long. Trimming removed 1 base from V and 3 bases from J; junction bases left unmatched: 4. In germline, CDR1 is SGDLS, CDR2 YYNGEE. The CDR3 sequence is CASSVTGGWDTEAFF. CDR3 bases: TGTGCCAGCAGCGTAACAGGGGGCTGGGACACTGAAGCTTTCTTT.

V and J are TRBV7-9 and TRBJ2-7; D not certain. The germline V gene encodes CDR1 SEHNR and CDR2 FQNEAQ (reference sequence). V lost 3 bases, J lost 4 bases, and 7 bases lay in between. CDR3 length equals 12 residues. CDR3 sequence: CASSFLGYEQYF. For the CDR3, the DNA is TGTGCCAGCAGCTTCCTCGGGTACGAGCAGTACTTC.

This chain connects TRBV4-1 to TRBJ2-2, with 9 bases that match TRBD2. With V trimmed by 4 bases and J by 2 bases, 5 bases remained unmatched. From germline, CDR1 is MGHRA and CDR2 YSYEKL. This CDR3 is 16 amino acids long. CDR3 coding DNA: TGCGCCAGCAGCCCTCTAGCGGGGATTAACACCGGGGAGCTGTTTTTT. It translates to CASSPLAGINTGELFF.

V gene TRBV27 combines with J gene TRBJ2-1; the D is unclear. The CDR3 consists of 15 residues. Germline CDR1 is MNHEY and CDR2 is SMNVEV (reference sequence). Trimming stripped 5 bases from V and 0 bases from J, with 11 bases between. The CDR3 is CASSSSWSSYNEQFF. The CDR3, as DNA: TGTGCCAGCAGTAGTTCGTGGAGCTCCTACAATGAGCAGTTCTTC.

The table lists this clone with a count of one. The chain joins TRBV27 to TRBJ1-1; weak D call: TRBD1 (6 bases). The CDR3 is 14 residues long. V was cut by 2 bases and J by 0 bases, with 7 bases left in between. Per the germline V gene, CDR1 is MNHEY and CDR2 is SMNVEV (reference sequence). CDR3 bases: TGTGCCAGCAGTTTAAGGGGGATGAACACTGAAGCTTTCTTT. Translated, it gives CASSLRGMNTEAFF.

The chain is built from TRBV6-1 and TRBJ1-1; D is perhaps TRBD1 (6 bases). V lost 5 bases and J 11 bases, leaving 18 bases between the germline ends. Germline-derived CDR1 and CDR2 are MNHNS and SASEGT. The CDR3 contains 13 residues. This CDR3 reads CASSTRGGRKAFF. CDR3 sequence (DNA): TGTGCCAGCAGTACCAGGGGTGGTAGGAAGGCTTTCTTT.

The chain employs TRBV11-2 and TRBJ2-7; a weak D match, TRBD1 (5 bases). This CDR3 region has 14 residues. V shed 3 bases and J shed 2 bases, with 11 bases lying between them. Germline loops: CDR1 SGHAT, CDR2 FQNNGV. The CDR3 loop is CASSFATEAYEQYF. The CDR3 region has the DNA TGTGCCAGCAGCTTTGCGACAGAGGCCTACGAGCAGTACTTC. The full variable domain, rest sourced from reference TRBV11-2 and TRBJ2-7, is EAGVAQSPRYKIIEKRQSVAFWCNPISGHATLYWYQQILGQGPKLLIQFQNNGVVDDSQLPKDRFSAERLKGVDSTLKIQPAKLEDSAVYLCASSFATEAYEQYFGPGTRLTVT.

The J gene is TRBJ1-2, the V gene TRBV19, with D maybe TRBD1 (5 bases). CDR3 length: 16 residues. Between the trimmed V and J ends, which lost 3 bases and 2 bases, there was a span of 16 bases. Germline V CDR1 and CDR2: LNHDA, SQIVND (reference sequence). CDR3: CASSIWVKDINYGYTF. The CDR3 region has the DNA TGTGCCAGTAGTATTTGGGTTAAGGACATAAACTATGGCTACACCTTC.

The gene calls are TRBV28 and TRBJ1-6; D is possibly TRBD1 (6 bases). Germline V gives CDR1 MDHEN, CDR2 SYDVKM. CDR3 length equals 17 residues. Trimming took off 6 bases at V and 0 bases at J, with 15 bases between the two ends. In DNA form, the CDR3 reads TGTGCCAGCAGCCCCGGGACAAGGAGCTCCTATAATTCACCCCTCCACTTT. Protein product: CASSPGTRSSYNSPLHF.

This CDR3 reads CASSLNQGYYGYTF. Written as DNA, the CDR3 is TGTGCCAGCAGCTTGAATCAGGGGTACTATGGCTACACCTTC. The rearrangement joins TRBV27 to TRBJ1-2, with TRBD1 as a possible D gene (6 bases). The length of the CDR3 is 14 residues. V was cut by 6 bases and J by 3 bases, with 14 bases left in between. Germline V CDR1 and CDR2: MNHEY, SMNVEV (reference sequence).

V and J are TRBV11-2 and TRBJ1-3, with a possible D match to TRBD1 (6 bases). Germline assignment: CDR1 SGHAT and CDR2 FQNNGV. V was trimmed by 8 bases and J by 0 bases, leaving 17 bases between them. The length of the CDR3 is 16 residues. CDR3 bases: TGTGCCAGCGGAACTTCCACAGGGAGCTCTGGAAACACCATATATTTT. It is translated as CASGTSTGSSGNTIYF. The full variable domain, completed using reference TRBV11-2 and TRBJ1-3, is EAGVAQSPRYKIIEKRQSVAFWCNPISGHATLYWYQQILGQGPKLLIQFQNNGVVDDSQLPKDRFSAERLKGVDSTLKIQPAKLEDSAVYLCASGTSTGSSGNTIYFGEGSWLTVV.

The chain recombines TRBV4-1 with TRBJ2-1, with 7 bases identical to TRBD2. The CDR3 sequence is 16 residues long. CDR1 and CDR2 from the germline V gene are MGHRA and YSYEKL. The V segment lost 4 bases and the J segment 6 bases; nucleotides outside the gene matches: 12. This CDR3 reads CASSLSRGVLGNEQFF. CDR3 coding DNA: TGCGCCAGCAGCCTTTCCCGGGGGGTACTAGGCAATGAGCAGTTCTTC.

This rearrangement joins TRBV11-2 to TRBJ2-5; D ambiguous. The CDR3 sequence is 14 residues long. The V gene lost 2 bases and the J gene lost 2 bases, with 9 bases spanning the gap. The germline V gene encodes CDR1 SGHAT and CDR2 FQNNGV. The CDR3 reads CASSLFHGQETQYF. For the CDR3, the DNA is TGTGCCAGCAGCTTATTTCACGGGCAAGAGACCCAGTACTTC.

V and J are TRBV6-5 and TRBJ1-6; 7 bases line up with TRBD1. Germline V gene data show CDR1 as MNHEY and CDR2 as SVGAGI. The CDR3 is 13 residues long. Losses at the gene ends were 7 bases for V and 9 bases for J; bases not matched to a gene: 6. In DNA, the CDR3 is TGTGCCAGCACCGCGGCAGGGGGTTCACCCCTCCACTTT. Translated: CASTAAGGSPLHF.

This rearrangement joins TRBV6-1 to TRBJ1-1; 7 bases fit TRBD1. The trim removed 11 bases at V and 4 bases at J, leaving 13 bases unmatched. Germline V gives CDR1 MNHNS, CDR2 SASEGT. This CDR3 comprises 14 residues. The CDR3 DNA follows: TGTGCCGGCCAAGGAGGGGGCGCGGGCACTGAAGCTTTCTTT. It encodes CAGQGGGAGTEAFF.

The chain carries TRBV11-2 and TRBJ1-1; perhaps TRBD1 as D (6 bases). There are 14 residues in the CDR3. V dropped 4 bases and J dropped 7 bases, with 16 bases sitting between them. Germline V gene sequence: CDR1 SGHAT, CDR2 FQNNGV. CDR3 in DNA: TGTGCCAGCAGCTCCCGCGCGGGGGGGCTTGAAGCTTTCTTT. It is translated as CASSSRAGGLEAFF.

The V call is TRBV7-3, the J call TRBJ2-1; possible D gene TRBD2, 7 bases. The CDR3 covers 15 residues. CDR1 is SGHTA, CDR2 FQGTGA, per germline. Between the trimmed V and J ends, which lost 5 bases and 4 bases, there was a span of 15 bases. The CDR3 DNA reads TGTGCCAGCAGCCCGGCGGGGGCCTTATACAATGAGCAGTTCTTC. This sequence encodes CASSPAGALYNEQFF.

The chain carries TRBV27 and TRBJ2-3; 9 positions agree with TRBD2. The CDR3 extends over 19 amino acids. Losses at the gene ends were 5 bases for V and 6 bases for J; bases not matched to a gene: 21. Germline V gene data show CDR1 as MNHEY and CDR2 as SMNVEV (reference sequence). The CDR3 region has the DNA TGTGCCAGCAGTCATATCACGGCGGGAGGGCCTCCATCCAGGGATACGCAGTATTTT. Translation: CASSHITAGGPPSRDTQYF.

This clone qualifies as medium-sized (0.01 to 0.1%). V usage is TRBV6-5 and J usage is TRBJ1-6, with D unclear. Germline V gene lookup returns CDR1 MNHEY and CDR2 SVGAGI. This CDR3 has 15 residues. The ends were cut back, 5 bases at V and 8 bases at J, with 16 bases in the middle. In DNA form, the CDR3 reads TGTGCCAGCAGTAACTACGTACCCTACCATTCACCCCTCCACTTT. This translates into CASSNYVPYHSPLHF.